This TCR beta chain was captured in a study of tumor-infiltrating lymphocytes in primary liver carcinoma. Study context: Tumor stage was T1-T3 N0M0, and tumor size was roughly 4 to 10 cm across.

Germline CDR1 and CDR2: ENHRY and SYGVKD. The CDR3 covers 12 residues. Starting from approximately 0.45 ug of total RNA, TCR beta cDNA was produced with a primer in the constant region. Three nested multiplex PCR rounds, a slightly modified ARM-PCR, produced the libraries for TCR beta. Two initial PCR rounds of approximately 10 cycles each paired TRBV1-TRBV30 forward primers with a C-beta reverse primer. MiXCR was run by TCRdb on the multiplex PCR reads, yielding one entry per CDR3 protein. The sample holds 300,000 to 400,000 distinct CDR3 sequences, 60% to 80% seen once. Study results and caveats: Samples were bulk unsorted, so CD4+ and CD8+ repertoires were not compared. Tumor region pairs showed greater overlap than either tumor-adjacent or tumor-blood pairs did.

Concerning this clonotype: What it binds is unknown. One end of the junction does not line up with germline, which may come from a read error.

Germline DNA was also extracted, while the blood RNA originated from unsorted whole blood. Chronic HBV infection, which was untreated, was present in the patients. This receptor was taken from a man between 35 and 55 years old with primary liver carcinoma and hepatitis B virus infection. The V and J genes are TRBV10-3 and TRBJ2-2, with 8 nucleotides matching TRBD2. Sequencing was performed on peripheral blood. For the CDR3, the DNA is TGTGCCGCGGGAGGAGCCGGGGGGGACCTGTTTTTT. Amino acid sequence: CAAGGAGGDLFF.